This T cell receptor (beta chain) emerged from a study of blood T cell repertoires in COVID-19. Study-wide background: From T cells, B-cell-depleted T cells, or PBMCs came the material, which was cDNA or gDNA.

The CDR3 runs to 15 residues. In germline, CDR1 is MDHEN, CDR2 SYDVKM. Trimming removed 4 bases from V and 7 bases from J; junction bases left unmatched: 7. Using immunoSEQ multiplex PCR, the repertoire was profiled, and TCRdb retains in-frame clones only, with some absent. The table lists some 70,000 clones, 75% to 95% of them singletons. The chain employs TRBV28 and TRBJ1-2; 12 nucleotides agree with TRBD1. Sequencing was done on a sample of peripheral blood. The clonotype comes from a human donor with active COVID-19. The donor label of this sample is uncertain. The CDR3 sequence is CASSSPGTGGLGYTF. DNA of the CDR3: TGTGCCAGCAGTTCCCCCGGGACAGGGGGCCTTGGCTACACCTTC.